A single sample gave rise to the 5 T cell receptor beta chains below, sequenced in a study of T-cell memory formation after mild COVID-19. One entry per CDR3 protein, called by TCRdb with MiXCR from the 5' RACE reads. This sample has 350,000 or so distinct CDR3 sequences, with 20% to 25% found just once. Sequencing was done on a sample of PBMCs or a T cell subset sorted from them (not recorded which). The receptors stem from a man aged 18 to 30 who had mild COVID-19 (a few samples of this study predate the infection). Cell type and time point are not known.

The gene calls are TRBV24-1 and TRBJ2-3; D perhaps matches TRBD2 (5 bases). There are 15 residues in the CDR3. Germline V gene sequence: CDR1 KGHDR, CDR2 SFDVKD. The V end lost 5 bases, the J end lost 0 bases, and 11 bases lay between the germline ends. CDR3 bases: TGTGCCACCAGTGGGAGGTACGGGAGCACAGATACGCAGTATTTT. This translates into CATSGRYGSTDTQYF.

This sequence joins TRBV28 and TRBJ2-7, with 9 bases that match TRBD1. V dropped 4 bases and J dropped 7; count of bases not matched to a gene: 8. The germline V gene encodes CDR1 MDHEN and CDR2 SYDVKM. CDR3 length: 14 residues. As DNA, the CDR3 is TGTGCCAGCAGTTCTCGGACAGGGGAACAAGAGCAGTACTTC. Translated, it gives CASSSRTGEQEQYF.

This sequence joins TRBV3-1 and TRBJ1-1; 7 bases fit TRBD1. CDR1 is LGHDT and CDR2 is YNNKEL in the germline V gene (reference sequence). This CDR3 has 14 amino acids. The junction had 4 bases not matched to a gene; V was cut back by 5 bases and J by 1 base. The CDR3 loop is CASSSWDRNTEAFF. In nucleotides, the CDR3 is TGTGCCAGCAGCAGCTGGGACAGGAACACTGAAGCTTTCTTT.

The V and J genes are TRBV6-2 or TRBV6-3 and TRBJ2-3; either TRBD1 or TRBD2 may supply D (5 bases each). V was shortened by 7 bases and J by 2 bases, with 19 bases between the two germline ends. CDR1 and CDR2 from the germline V gene are MNHEY and SVGEGT. The CDR3 loop spans 16 amino acids. The CDR3 nucleotides read TGTGCCAGCACCTACGGGCCCTGGGACGACACAGATACGCAGTATTTT. This gives the protein CASTYGPWDDTDTQYF.

V and J are TRBV5-6 and TRBJ1-6; D is unresolved. CDR3 size: 12 residues. Deletions cut 0 bases from V and 13 bases from J, with 8 bases between. CDR1 is SGHDT, CDR2 YYEEEE, per germline. The CDR3 region is CASSLVGEPLHF. CDR3 coding DNA: TGTGCCAGCAGCTTGGTTGGGGAGCCCCTCCACTTT. Using reference TRBV5-6 and TRBJ1-6 for the parts outside the CDR3, the full variable domain is DAGVTQSPTHLIKTRGQQVTLRCSPKSGHDTVSWYQQALGQGPQFIFQYYEEEERQRGNFPDRFSGHQFPNYSSELNVNALLLGDSALYLCASSLVGEPLHFGNGTRLTVT.